This is a list of T cell receptor beta chains from one sample in a study of T cells after yellow fever vaccination. TCRdb ran MiXCR on the 5' RACE reads and lists one entry per CDR3 protein. Altogether 200,000 or so distinct CDR3 sequences are present, more than 6.5% being singletons, with the ten largest covering around 1.1%. The sequencing here drew on CD4+ T cells sorted from PBMCs, taken on the day of the yellow fever booster vaccination. The source of these receptors is a man aged 30 to 39 who received the YFV17D yellow fever vaccine. The CDR3 runs from the conserved cysteine through the conserved F or W. A D gene is named only where the DNA matches it firmly. Not all rows give a size; the values are once, few, many and, for expanded clones, a class.

j_call	clone_size	d_call	v_call	cdr3_nt	cdr3_aa
TRBJ2-7	few	TRBD2	TRBV5-1	TGCGCCAGCAGCTTGGAGGTAGCGGGGGACTACGAGCAGTACTTC	CASSLEVAGDYEQYF
TRBJ2-6	many	-	TRBV20-1	TGCAGTGCTAGCCGGGACTCGGGGGCCAACGTCCTGACTTTC	CSASRDSGANVLTF
TRBJ2-3	few	TRBD2	TRBV20-1	TGCAGTGCTAGCTTAGCGGGAGAGCTACTTACAGATACGCAGTATTTT	CSASLAGELLTDTQYF
TRBJ2-2	few	TRBD2	TRBV27	TGTGCCAGCAGCCGTATAGCGGGAGGGCCCGGCGGGGAGCTGTTTTTT	CASSRIAGGPGGELFF
TRBJ2-7	many	-	TRBV6-2/TRBV6-3	TGTGCCAGCACCGATCGGGACCCCCCATCCTACGAGCAGTACTTC	CASTDRDPPSYEQYF
TRBJ2-5	few	-	TRBV5-1	TGCGCCAGCAGCGAGGTTGGGGAGACCCAGTACTTC	CASSEVGETQYF
TRBJ2-3	many	TRBD2	TRBV27	TGTGCCAGCAGTTTTAGTTCTGGCGGGAGGACAGATACGCAGTATTTT	CASSFSSGGRTDTQYF
TRBJ1-6	-	-	TRBV9	TGTGCCAGCAGCCCCGGGTCGGGGAATAATTCACCCCTCCACTTT	CASSPGSGNNSPLHF
TRBJ2-7	many	TRBD1	TRBV11-2	TGTGCCAGCAGCTCCCGGACAGGGGCGTACGAGCAGTACTTC	CASSSRTGAYEQYF
TRBJ2-1	many	TRBD2	TRBV20-1	TGCAGGCTAACTAGCGGGGGATACAATGAGCAGTTCTTC	CRLTSGGYNEQFF
TRBJ2-4	many	-	TRBV7-9	TGTGCCAGCAGCTTCGAGCCGGGCGGGAACATTCAGTACTTC	CASSFEPGGNIQYF
TRBJ2-7	many	TRBD2	TRBV10-1	TGCGCCAGCACCCGGGGGGAGCAGGCGAGTACCTACGAGCAGTACTTC	CASTRGEQASTYEQYF
TRBJ2-3	few	TRBD2	TRBV6-1	TGTGCCAGCAGAACTACCTTCGGAGCGGGAGGGACAGATACGCAGTATTTT	CASRTTFGAGGTDTQYF
TRBJ1-4	few	-	TRBV20-1	TGCAGTGCTAGAGATCAAGAGGGTGGGGGTGAAAAACTGTTTTTT	CSARDQEGGGEKLFF
TRBJ2-3	many	TRBD2	TRBV11-1	TGTGCCAGCAGCCGGCTGGCGGGAGCCATCCAGTCTAGCACAGATACGCAGTATTTT	CASSRLAGAIQSSTDTQYF
TRBJ2-3	-	-	TRBV21-1	TGTGTATGGGAGTACCCCACAGATACGCAGTATTTT	CVWEYPTDTQYF
TRBJ2-1	many	-	TRBV6-5	TGTGCCAGCCAAGACTACAATGAGCAGTTCTTC	CASQDYNEQFF
TRBJ2-7	many	-	TRBV5-1	TGCGCCAGCAGCTTGGCGAGCAGGGCCTACGAGCAGTACTTC	CASSLASRAYEQYF
TRBJ2-5	few	-	TRBV7-6	TGTGCCAGCAGCGGACACAGGGCACGGCAAGAGACCCAGTACTTC	CASSGHRARQETQYF
TRBJ2-3	few	TRBD2	TRBV28	TGTGCCAGCAGTAGCAGGGCGGGAGGAATGGATACGCAGTATTTT	CASSSRAGGMDTQYF
TRBJ2-7	many	TRBD1	TRBV28	TGTGCCAGCAGATCAACAGGGGCCCCCTACGAGCAGTACTTC	CASRSTGAPYEQYF
TRBJ1-5	many	-	TRBV28	TGTGCCAGCAGCCAAAGCGAGGCCAATCAGCCCCAGCATTTT	CASSQSEANQPQHF
TRBJ2-3	-	-	TRBV20-1	TGCAGTGCTAGAGACGCCAGCGCGGGCACAGATACGCAGTATTTT	CSARDASAGTDTQYF
TRBJ2-7	many	-	TRBV5-5	TGTGCCAGCAGCCTCCCCGGGACGGGAACCTACGAGCAGTACTTC	CASSLPGTGTYEQYF
TRBJ2-5	-	-	TRBV20-1	TGCAGTGCTAAAGACAGTGGCACTCAAGAGACCCAGTACTTC	CSAKDSGTQETQYF
TRBJ2-3	many	TRBD2	TRBV7-2	TGTGCCAGCAGCCTTAGCGGGGGTAGCACAGATACGCAGTATTTT	CASSLSGGSTDTQYF
TRBJ2-7	many	-	TRBV20-1	TGCAGTGCTAGGGACCCCTTTCCTCCTTACGAGCAGTACTTC	CSARDPFPPYEQYF
TRBJ2-2	-	-	TRBV5-1	TGCGCCAGCACCCGGACGGCGAACACCGGGGAGCTGTTTTTT	CASTRTANTGELFF
TRBJ2-3	many	-	TRBV5-1	TGCGCCAGCAGCTTGGTAGGCGGGTCTAGCACAGATACGCAGTATTTT	CASSLVGGSSTDTQYF
TRBJ1-6	-	-	TRBV4-3	TGCGCCAGCAGCCATCGGGCGGATTACTATAATTCACCCCTCCACTTT	CASSHRADYYNSPLHF
TRBJ2-7	few	TRBD2	TRBV12-5	TGTGCTAGTGGTTTGGCCGGCGGGGGCGAGCAGTACTTC	CASGLAGGGEQYF
TRBJ2-5	few	-	TRBV20-1	TGCAGTGCTAGAGATTCTAAAGCGCCAGAGGGGCGAGAGACCCAGTACTTC	CSARDSKAPEGRETQYF
TRBJ2-2	many	TRBD2	TRBV7-2	TGCGCCAGCAGCTTGGGACTAGCGGGAGCCGGGGAGCTGTTTTTT	CASSLGLAGAGELFF
TRBJ2-5	many	TRBD2	TRBV9	TGTGCCAGCAGCGTAGGTTGGGGGGGTCAAGAGACCCAGTACTTC	CASSVGWGGQETQYF
TRBJ1-1	few	-	TRBV12-3/TRBV12-4	TGTGCCAGCACGGGGGGGGGGCGCAAAGCTTTCTTT	CASTGGGRKAFF
TRBJ2-2	many	-	TRBV4-2	TGTGCCAGCAAGTTAGTGGGAGCGCAGACCGGGGAGCTGTTTTTT	CASKLVGAQTGELFF
TRBJ2-5	many	TRBD2	TRBV5-1	TGCGCCAGCAGCTTCGGTCTAGCGGGAGAGACCCAGTACTTC	CASSFGLAGETQYF
TRBJ2-5	few	-	TRBV5-1	TGCGCCAGCAGCTTGGATATACCGGGGTACCAAGAGACCCAGTACTTC	CASSLDIPGYQETQYF
TRBJ2-5	-	-	TRBV5-1	TGCGCCAGCAGCCGCGGGGACCAAGAGACCCAGTACTTC	CASSRGDQETQYF
TRBJ2-5	-	-	TRBV7-6	TGTGCCAGCAGCTTAGAGGGCAAACAAGGGGAGACCCAGTACTTC	CASSLEGKQGETQYF
TRBJ2-5	-	-	TRBV15	TGTGCCACCAGCAAGTTAGGACTTCAAGAGACCCAGTACTTC	CATSKLGLQETQYF
TRBJ2-7	few	-	TRBV18	TGTGCCAGCTCACCCCCTTCCAGGGCCTCCTACGAGCAGTACTTC	CASSPPSRASYEQYF
TRBJ2-5	few	-	TRBV6-5	TGTGCCAGCAGACCCACGGGCCCCAGGGAGACCCAGTACTTC	CASRPTGPRETQYF
TRBJ2-3	few	-	TRBV14	TGTGCCAGCAGCCACCGGACAGTCTGGAATACGCAGTATTTT	CASSHRTVWNTQYF
TRBJ1-1	-	-	TRBV12-5	TGTGCTAGCAGTCCGGGACGAGGAACTGAAGCTTTCTTT	CASSPGRGTEAFF
TRBJ2-5	many	TRBD2	TRBV27	TGTGCCAGCAACCCTAGCGGCCAAGAGACCCAGTACTTC	CASNPSGQETQYF
TRBJ2-1	-	TRBD2	TRBV11-2	TGTGCCAGCTTTTTCGGGACTAGCGGGAATGGCGTGGAGCAGTTCTTC	CASFFGTSGNGVEQFF
TRBJ1-5	many	TRBD1	TRBV7-8	TGTGCCAGCAGCTTAGCGGTGGGGACAGGGACTCAGCCCCAGCATTTT	CASSLAVGTGTQPQHF
TRBJ2-5	many	TRBD1	TRBV5-1	TGCGCCAGCAGCTCGACAGGGGGCCAAGAGACCCAGTACTTC	CASSSTGGQETQYF
TRBJ1-3	-	TRBD1	TRBV9	TGTGCCAGCAGCAGCCGTGAGGGGGCCTCTGGAAACACCATATATTTT	CASSSREGASGNTIYF